Shown below are 11 T cell receptor beta chains from a single sample sequenced in a study of blood T cell repertoires in COVID-19. The data were produced by immunoSEQ multiplex PCR, yet TCRdb's version contains in-frame clones alone and is incomplete. The table has 150,000 to 200,000 clones, approximately 81% seen once; the top ten hold about 14%. Sequencing was done on a sample of peripheral blood. The receptors originated from a woman in her 70s with COVID-19, enrolled during active disease.

The gene calls are TRBV28 and TRBJ1-2, with 10 bases matching TRBD1. Losses at the gene ends were 3 bases for V and 8 bases for J; bases not matched to a gene: 0. The CDR3 length is 12 residues. CDR1 is MDHEN, CDR2 SYDVKM, per germline. This CDR3 reads CASSLDRGGYTF. The CDR3, as DNA: TGTGCCAGCAGTTTGGACAGGGGGGGCTACACCTTC.

The chain uses TRBV2 and TRBJ1-1; a possible D gene is TRBD1 (5 bases). CDR1 SNHLY and CDR2 FYNNEI come from the germline V gene. V was cut by 8 bases and J by 1 base, with 11 bases left in between. CDR3 length equals 13 residues. CDR3 loop: CASHRTRNTEAFF. In DNA form, the CDR3 reads TGTGCCAGCCACAGGACTAGGAACACTGAAGCTTTCTTT.

J is TRBJ1-1 and V is TRBV11-3; D unclear. This CDR3 has 15 amino acids. From germline, CDR1 is SGHNT and CDR2 YENEEA. The ends were cut back, 1 base at V and 0 bases at J, with 9 bases in the middle. CDR3 bases: TGTGCCAGCAGCTTAGGATCGGGATTGAACACTGAAGCTTTCTTT. Protein: CASSLGSGLNTEAFF.

The genes are TRBV18 and TRBJ2-3, with 14 positions matching TRBD2. The J segment lost 8 bases and the V segment lost 4 bases, leaving 8 bases of the junction unmatched. This CDR3 region has 16 residues. Germline assignment: CDR1 KGHSH and CDR2 LQKENI. Written as DNA, the CDR3 is TGTGCCAGCTCACTTCAGACTAGCGGGAGGGAAGGTACGCAGTATTTT. Its translation: CASSLQTSGREGTQYF.

This chain uses TRBV19 with TRBJ1-1; TRBD1 is a possible D gene (6 bases). This CDR3 region has 15 residues. Trimming left V 5 bases short and J 5 bases short, with 18 bases between. Germline-derived CDR1 and CDR2 are LNHDA and SQIVND (reference sequence). The CDR3 DNA reads as TGTGCCAGTAGTGACCGGGGGGGCCACGTGACTGAAGCTTTCTTT. This translates into CASSDRGGHVTEAFF.

The chain employs TRBV29-1 and TRBJ1-2; a possible D gene is TRBD1 (6 bases). This CDR3 is 13 amino acids long. Germline values: CDR1 SQVTM, CDR2 ANQGSEA. V shed 5 bases and J shed 7 bases, with 17 bases lying between them. The CDR3 DNA sequence: TGCAGCGTTTACTCGAATTTACAGGGTGGCTACACCTTC. Encoded protein: CSVYSNLQGGYTF.

V usage is TRBV6-5 and J usage is TRBJ2-7; D not resolved. Germline values: CDR1 MNHEY, CDR2 SVGAGI. CDR3 length: 14 amino acids. V was trimmed by 2 bases and J by 0 bases, leaving 8 bases between them. CDR3 sequence (DNA): TGTGCCAGCAGTTACACTATGGGCTCCTACGAGCAGTACTTC. The encoded protein is CASSYTMGSYEQYF.

V usage is TRBV25-1 and J usage is TRBJ2-2; no clear D. The length of the CDR3 is 16 residues. Germline CDR1 MGHDK, CDR2 SYGVNS. V gave up 3 bases and J gave up 0 bases, with 11 bases separating them. The CDR3 nucleotides read TGTGCCAGCAGTGAGATTAGCCTAACGAACACCGGGGAGCTGTTTTTT. Translation: CASSEISLTNTGELFF.

V usage is TRBV28 and J usage is TRBJ2-5; 7 positions agree with TRBD2. CDR3 length: 16 residues. After removal of 6 bases from V and 2 bases from J, the junction contained 12 bases not matched to a gene. Germline V lookup: CDR1 MDHEN, CDR2 SYDVKM. CDR3: CASRGRGKGRQETQYF. CDR3 in DNA: TGTGCCAGCAGGGGGAGGGGCAAGGGTCGGCAAGAGACCCAGTACTTC.

This chain links TRBV29-1 with TRBJ1-1; 7 bases are a match to TRBD1. The CDR3 runs 13 residues. V shed 5 bases, J shed 4 bases, and the junction held 7 bases outside the gene matches. Germline V gives CDR1 SQVTM, CDR2 ANQGSEA. As DNA, the CDR3 is TGCAGCGTTTCAGACAGGGCGGCCACTGAAGCTTTCTTT. This sequence encodes CSVSDRAATEAFF.

This chain uses TRBV2 with TRBJ2-1, with D possibly matching TRBD1 (6 bases). Germline values: CDR1 SNHLY, CDR2 FYNNEI. Trimming pared 7 bases from V and 11 bases from J, leaving 18 bases between. The CDR3 contains 13 residues. CDR3 sequence reads: CASKADLTGKQFF. The CDR3, as DNA: TGTGCCAGCAAGGCGGACCTTACAGGGAAGCAGTTCTTC.